The present T cell receptor beta chain was sequenced within a study of shared clonotypes between healthy human individuals. The study's findings and limits: What naive subsets generally showed was a larger estimated richness than memory subsets showed. Sampling involved blood alone; tissue repertoires likely differ.

The CDR3 spans 13 residues. Looked up from germline, CDR1 is MDHEN and CDR2 is SYDVKM. V was pared by 3 bases and J by 5 bases, with 11 bases between. This table comes from immunoSEQ multiplex PCR, and its TCRdb copy is limited to in-frame clones, with some not included. The repertoire holds around 2.1 million clones, roughly 91% seen once, with more than 1.5% in the top ten. Only CD45RO-negative cells positively selected for CCR7 counted as naive CD8 cells, so terminally differentiated effector memory CD45RA+ cells were excluded. About this clone: Its specificity is unknown.

The receptor was derived from a man aged 18 to 29 in good health. Some clones in this sample may be carry-over from other donors' samples. The J gene is TRBJ2-7, the V gene TRBV28; D not certain. The sample taken for sequencing was naive CD8+ T cells from PBMCs. The CDR3 DNA reads as TGTGCCAGCAGTTTCGGGCAGTTGGACGAGCAGTACTTC. Protein: CASSFGQLDEQYF. Full variable domain (outside the CDR3, taken from reference TRBV28 and TRBJ2-7): DVKVTQSSRYLVKRTGEKVFLECVQDMDHENMFWYRQDPGLGLRLIYFSYDVKMKEKGDIPEGYSVSREKKERFSLILESASTNQTSMYLCASSFGQLDEQYFGPGTRLTVT.